The 11 T cell receptor beta chains below all came from one sample that was sequenced in a study of immune characterization of retroperitoneal liposarcoma. TCRdb re-called the PCR reads through MiXCR, storing one row per CDR3 protein. Altogether roughly 9,800 distinct CDR3 sequences are present, roughly a third being singletons, with the ten largest covering under 30%. Specimen: tumor tissue. The receptors here all came from a male donor with retroperitoneal liposarcoma.

This clonotype turned up a few times. The CDR3: CASRDRAGETQYF. The CDR3 DNA reads TGTGCCAGCAGGGACAGGGCGGGGGAGACCCAGTACTTC. The V call is TRBV12-3 or TRBV12-4, the J call TRBJ2-1; 8 bases match TRBD1. The closer fit of TRBJ2-5 to the DNA end suggests the J call may be wrong. The CDR3 loop spans 13 amino acids.

The chain carries TRBV10-1 and TRBJ1-1, with 7 positions matching TRBD1. V shed 4 bases and J 2 bases; nucleotides not matched to a gene: 4. The CDR3 has 14 amino acids. Germline-derived CDR1 and CDR2 are WNHNN and SYGVQD (reference sequence). CDR3 loop: CASSGNRGNTEAFF. The CDR3 nucleotides are TGCGCCAGCAGTGGTAACAGGGGAAACACTGAAGCTTTCTTT.

J is TRBJ2-3 and V is TRBV12-3 or TRBV12-4, with a possible D match to TRBD1 (6 bases). Between the trimmed V and J ends, which lost 5 bases and 3 bases, there was a span of 6 bases. The CDR3 loop spans 12 amino acids. The CDR3 DNA sequence: TGTGCCAGCAGTACAGGGACAGATACGCAGTATTTT. Translation gives CASSTGTDTQYF.

This sequence joins TRBV6-1 and TRBJ2-3; D is undetermined. V lost 7 bases to trimming and J lost 3 bases, with 11 bases between them. This CDR3 comprises 13 residues. Germline V gene data show CDR1 as MNHNS and CDR2 as SASEGT. CDR3 nucleotides: TGTGCCAGCACACCGAGGCAGACAGATACGCAGTATTTT. Translation: CASTPRQTDTQYF.

This chain joins TRBV4-1 and TRBJ2-3; weak D call: TRBD2 (5 bases). The V gene lost 0 bases and the J gene lost 1 base, with 17 bases spanning the gap. From germline, CDR1 is MGHRA and CDR2 YSYEKL. This CDR3 is 18 amino acids long. The CDR3 sequence: CASSQELVGSSGTDTQYF. DNA of the CDR3: TGCGCCAGCAGCCAAGAACTGGTGGGGAGTAGCGGCACAGATACGCAGTATTTT.

This clonotype was recorded once. The rearrangement uses TRBV6-1 and TRBJ2-1; 7 bases agree with TRBD2. The J call may be wrong; the DNA end is better matched by TRBJ2-7. This CDR3 region has 13 residues. Germline values: CDR1 MNHNS, CDR2 SASEGT. The CDR3 protein is CASLDPSGYEQYF. The CDR3 region has the DNA TGTGCCAGCTTAGATCCTAGCGGCTACGAGCAGTACTTC.

The gene calls are TRBV6-1 and TRBJ2-3, with 10 bases identical to TRBD1. Germline CDR1 reads MNHNS; CDR2 reads SASEGT. The CDR3 runs to 15 residues. The V gene end was trimmed by 5 bases and the J gene end by 5 bases; junction bases not matched to a gene: 7. This CDR3 reads CASSKGQGILDTQYF. Here the CDR3 DNA reads TGTGCCAGCAGTAAGGGACAGGGGATCTTAGATACGCAGTATTTT.

The rearrangement joins TRBV6-1 to TRBJ2-2, with 14 bases matching TRBD2. This CDR3 comprises 16 residues. V dropped 0 bases and J dropped 6; count of bases not matched to a gene: 0. Germline V gives CDR1 MNHNS, CDR2 SASEGT. CDR3 amino acids: CASSEAGLAGAGELFF. The CDR3 bases are TGTGCCAGCAGTGAAGCGGGACTAGCGGGAGCCGGGGAGCTGTTTTTT.

V and J are TRBV12-3 or TRBV12-4 and TRBJ2-1; no clear D. The V end was cut by 2 bases, the J end by 10 bases, with 6 bases between. The CDR3 totals 11 residues. The CDR3 nucleotides are TGTGCCAGCAGTTTACCCGGGGAGCAGTTCTTC. Amino acid sequence: CASSLPGEQFF.

CDR3 loop: CASSKGGPSNQPQHF. DNA for the CDR3: TGTGCCAGCAGCAAAGGGGGGCCTAGCAATCAGCCCCAGCATTTT. The genes are TRBV12-3 or TRBV12-4 and TRBJ1-5; possible D gene TRBD1, 6 bases. V was shortened by 6 bases and J by 0 bases, with 12 bases between the two germline ends. This CDR3 comprises 15 residues.

The rearrangement joins TRBV4-3 to TRBJ2-5; no clear D. Trimming took off 2 bases at V and 5 bases at J, with 15 bases between the two ends. CDR1 and CDR2 (germline): LGHNA, YSLEER. This CDR3 has 15 residues. Here the CDR3 DNA reads TGCGCCAGCAGCCAACAATTGGACGGGTGGGAGACCCAGTACTTC. Translated: CASSQQLDGWETQYF.